The 14 T cell receptor beta chains in this list originate from one sample, sequenced in a study of blood T cell repertoires in COVID-19 (dated by TCRdb to the early 2020s). Libraries were constructed by the immunoSEQ multiplex PCR assay. TCRdb took this table from immuneACCESS and kept in-frame rearrangements with V and J called. Such tables lack part of the clones; where checked against another copy, unresolved V genes explain under half of the gap, and the rest is unexplained. The sample yields about 200,000 clones; less than 85% were counted once. 4.5% to 6.5% of the sample belongs to the ten largest clones. Sample: PBMCs or T cells enriched from blood (not recorded which). These receptors were collected from an older woman with acute COVID-19.

The CDR3 nucleotides are TGCGCCAGCAGCCATCAAGGGGGTGCTGGAAACACCATATATTTT. It translates to CASSHQGGAGNTIYF. The chain has TRBV4-3 and TRBJ1-3; TRBD1 might be the D (6 bases). This CDR3 is built from 15 residues. CDR1 is LGHNA, CDR2 YSLEER, per germline. Trimming removed 3 bases from V and 2 bases from J, with 11 bases in between.

This clone was observed a handful of times. The chain couples TRBV11-2 to TRBJ2-3; D call uncertain. Germline V gene lookup returns CDR1 SGHAT and CDR2 FQNNGV. V was shortened by 6 bases and J by 5 bases, with 15 bases between the two germline ends. The CDR3 loop spans 14 amino acids. DNA of the CDR3: TGTGCCAGCAGTCCCTCAAATCACATAGATACGCAGTATTTT. Protein: CASSPSNHIDTQYF.

This chain connects TRBV6-2 or TRBV6-3 to TRBJ2-7; maybe TRBD1 (6 bases). CDR1 and CDR2 (germline): MNHEY, SVGEGT. This CDR3 comprises 13 residues. V lost 1 base and J lost 3, with 7 bases in between. In nucleotides, the CDR3 is TGTGCCAGCAGTTACTTGACAGGCTACGAGCAGTACGTC. Translation: CASSYLTGYEQYV.

The genes are TRBV18 and TRBJ1-5; 7 bases are a match to TRBD1. Per germline, CDR1 KGHSH and CDR2 LQKENI. V shed 6 bases, J shed 7 bases, and the junction held 9 bases outside the gene matches. This CDR3 has 14 residues. The CDR3 sequence is CASSRSQGDQPQHF. The CDR3 DNA reads TGTGCCAGCTCTCGCTCCCAGGGGGACCAGCCCCAGCATTTT.

The chain couples TRBV28 to TRBJ2-4; TRBD1 aligns across 8 bases. This CDR3 region has 14 residues. The V and J ends lost 1 base and 11 bases, in that order; junction bases with no gene match: 7. In germline, CDR1 is MDHEN, CDR2 SYDVKM. CDR3 amino acids: CASSLSNIQGVQYF. The CDR3, as DNA: TGTGCCAGCAGTTTATCTAACATACAGGGGGTTCAGTACTTC.

The J gene is TRBJ1-1, the V gene TRBV3-1 (or the pseudogene TRBV3-2); perhaps TRBD1 as D (6 bases). The CDR3 loop spans 13 amino acids. The ends were cut back, 11 bases at V and 4 bases at J, with 17 bases in the middle. Germline V CDR1 and CDR2: LGHDT, YNNKEL (reference sequence). The CDR3 nucleotides read TGTGCCTACTTGGGGGCAGGCGCCACTGAAGCTTTCTTT. Protein: CAYLGAGATEAFF.

This clone was counted once. This chain links TRBV6-2 or TRBV6-3 with TRBJ2-3; no firm D call. The CDR3 is made up of 15 amino acids. Germline V gives CDR1 MNHEY, CDR2 SVGEGT. With 6 bases removed from V and 0 bases from J, the gap between germline ends came to 13 bases. CDR3 bases: TGTGCCAGCAGCCCGCGTGTCCCGAGCACAGATACGCAGTATTTT. It translates to CASSPRVPSTDTQYF.

CDR3 DNA: TGCAGCTCTCAACTGACTCTAAGTTTTGGTGGGGCTTTCTTT. Residues: CSSQLTLSFGGAFF. The chain combines TRBV29-1 with TRBJ1-1; D gene unclear. Germline CDR1 is SQVTM and CDR2 is ANQGSEA. The CDR3 has 14 amino acids. V dropped 8 bases and J dropped 11 bases, with 27 bases sitting between them.

There are a few counts of this clone. V gene TRBV6-2 or TRBV6-3 combines with J gene TRBJ1-5, with 9 bases identical to TRBD1. The CDR3 is 16 residues long. The V gene's germline CDR1 is MNHEY and CDR2 SVGEGT. J was trimmed by 0 bases and V by 4 bases; bases with no gene match: 4. The CDR3 DNA reads TGTGCCAGCAGTTCCGGACAGGGGTATAGCAATCAGCCCCAGCATTTT. This codes for CASSSGQGYSNQPQHF.

This sequence joins TRBV27 and TRBJ1-1, with D tentatively TRBD1 (5 bases). Trimming shortened V by 5 bases and J by 4 bases, and 23 bases separated the two germline ends. Germline CDR1 MNHEY, CDR2 SMNVEV (reference sequence). The CDR3 length is 17 residues. The CDR3 DNA follows: TGTGCCAGCAGTCCCGAAACCTCAATCACCCAGGGCACTGAAGCTTTCTTT. It is translated as CASSPETSITQGTEAFF.

A few counts support this clone. The gene calls are TRBV10-3 and TRBJ1-4; 7 bases are a match to TRBD1. This CDR3 is built from 14 residues. J lost 4 bases, V lost 4 bases, and 3 bases had no gene match. Germline V lookup: CDR1 ENHRY, CDR2 SYGVKD. The CDR3 DNA reads as TGTGCCATCAGTGGGGGACAGCTTAATGAAAAACTGTTTTTT. Translated, it gives CAISGGQLNEKLFF.

The chain carries TRBV11-2 and TRBJ2-1, with TRBD2 identical over 14 bases. V lost 4 bases and J lost 4; bases outside the gene matches: 3. Germline CDR1 and CDR2: SGHAT and FQNNGV. The CDR3 consists of 16 residues. This CDR3 is CASSSWTSGRYNEQFF. CDR3 in DNA: TGTGCCAGCAGCTCCTGGACTAGCGGGAGGTACAATGAGCAGTTCTTC.

The rearrangement joins TRBV6-2 or TRBV6-3 to TRBJ2-1; D unclear. The CDR3 has 13 residues. The germline V gene has CDR1 MNHEY and CDR2 SVGEGT. V lost 4 bases and J lost 4, with 8 bases in between. This CDR3 is CASSFILYNEQFF. The CDR3 coding sequence is TGTGCCAGCAGTTTTATTCTTTACAATGAGCAGTTCTTC.

This clone came up once. This rearrangement joins TRBV29-1 to TRBJ1-1; 12 bases are a match to TRBD1. The CDR3 totals 13 residues. Germline V gives CDR1 SQVTM, CDR2 ANQGSEA. The CDR3 spells CRLDRDRGQGAFF. CDR3 bases: TGCAGACTAGACCGGGACAGGGGGCAGGGAGCTTTCTTT.